The 22 T cell receptor beta chains listed next were all sequenced from one sample in a study of cytomegalovirus exposure and HLA in healthy donors. PCR primers comprised 60 Vbeta and 13 Jbeta primers. The protocol was immunoSEQ multiplex PCR, while the TCRdb copy is restricted to in-frame clones and leaves out a portion. The table lists around 200,000 clones, 74% of them singletons. What was sequenced was PBMCs. The source of these receptors is a woman under 40 in good health and CMV-seropositive.

This clone has just one count. The CDR3 spells CASSLGFRSSYEQYF. The CDR3 nucleotides are TGTGCCAGCAGCTTGGGGTTCCGCAGCTCCTACGAGCAGTACTTC. The chain carries TRBV5-5 and TRBJ2-7; no clear D gene. This CDR3 spans 15 amino acids. The ends were cut back, 0 bases at V and 0 bases at J, with 10 bases in the middle. Germline V gene sequence: CDR1 SGHKS, CDR2 YYEKEE (reference sequence).

This chain links TRBV28 with TRBJ1-5; no clear D. Germline V gene lookup returns CDR1 MDHEN and CDR2 SYDVKM. V was shortened by 3 bases and J by 6 bases, with 9 bases between the two germline ends. The CDR3 loop spans 13 amino acids. CDR3 coding DNA: TGTGCCAGCAGTTTTGAGGGAAGTCAGCCCCAGCATTTT. This translates into CASSFEGSQPQHF.

This chain links TRBV7-9 with TRBJ2-6, with a tentative D call TRBD2 (6 bases). V shed 5 bases and J shed 0 bases, with 11 bases lying between them. Germline lookup yields CDR1 SEHNR and CDR2 FQNEAQ (reference sequence). The CDR3 consists of 16 residues. The CDR3 coding sequence is TGTGCCAGCAGCGGGCGGGACTCCTCTGGGGCCAACGTCCTGACTTTC. Amino acids: CASSGRDSSGANVLTF. Full variable domain (remainder filled in from reference TRBV7-9 and TRBJ2-6): DTGVSQNPRHKITKRGQNVTFRCDPISEHNRLYWYRQTLGQGPEFLTYFQNEAQLEKSRLLSDRFSAERPKGSFSTLEIQRTEQGDSAMYLCASSGRDSSGANVLTFGAGSRLTVL.

This rearrangement joins TRBV4-1 to TRBJ1-3; D gene uncertain. In germline, CDR1 is MGHRA, CDR2 YSYEKL. V lost 4 bases and J lost 7, with 14 bases in between. CDR3 length equals 14 residues. The CDR3 region is CASSRGILGNTIYF. Here the CDR3 DNA reads TGCGCCAGCAGCCGCGGGATTTTAGGGAACACCATATATTTT.

The rearrangement links TRBV5-4 to TRBJ2-3; 10 bases match TRBD2. The ends lost 5 bases at V and 5 bases at J; junction bases unmatched: 11. From germline, CDR1 is SGHNT and CDR2 YYREEE (reference sequence). The CDR3 is 16 residues long. CDR3 residues: CASRAIGTSVEDTQYF. CDR3 in DNA: TGTGCCAGCAGGGCCATTGGGACTAGCGTAGAAGATACGCAGTATTTT.

The V gene is TRBV11-3, the J gene TRBJ2-2; TRBD2 aligns across 13 bases. The CDR3 has 17 residues. Trimming took 4 bases from V and 5 from J; bases not matched to a gene: 7. The germline gives CDR1 SGHNT, CDR2 YENEEA. CDR3 nucleotide sequence: TGTGCCAGCAGCTCCTCGACTAGCGGGAGGCGAACCGGGGAGCTGTTTTTT. Its translation: CASSSSTSGRRTGELFF.

The rearrangement joins TRBV29-1 to TRBJ2-7; a weak D match, TRBD1 (5 bases). The germline CDR1 and CDR2 sequences are SQVTM and ANQGSEA. The V end lost 6 bases, the J end lost 5 bases, and 20 bases lay between the germline ends. The CDR3 totals 14 residues. The CDR3 sequence is CSVVIPERGNEQYF. Here the CDR3 DNA reads TGCAGCGTCGTAATCCCGGAAAGGGGCAACGAGCAGTACTTC.

This rearrangement joins TRBV6-5 to TRBJ2-7; perhaps TRBD2 as D (6 bases). This CDR3 region has 14 residues. Trimming cost V 3 bases and J 3 bases, with 12 bases left between them. CDR1 and CDR2 (germline): MNHEY, SVGAGI. CDR3 protein: CASSYWTEGYEQYF. In DNA, the CDR3 is TGTGCCAGCAGTTATTGGACGGAGGGCTACGAGCAGTACTTC.

The chain uses TRBV7-8 and TRBJ2-3; TRBD2 aligns across 10 bases. The trim removed 1 base at V and 4 bases at J, leaving 8 bases unmatched. This CDR3 contains 17 residues. Germline-derived CDR1 and CDR2 are SGHVS and FQNEAQ. CDR3 region: CASSLDILGLAPDTQYF. CDR3 nucleotide sequence: TGTGCCAGCAGCTTAGATATTTTGGGACTAGCGCCAGATACGCAGTATTTT.

V and J are TRBV28 and TRBJ1-1; a possible D gene is TRBD1 (6 bases). CDR1 and CDR2 (germline): MDHEN, SYDVKM. Deletions cut 7 bases from V and 4 bases from J, with 34 bases between. The CDR3 has 20 residues. CDR3 in DNA: TGTGCCAGCATTGGGGACACCAAAGCTTCTGCACTCAGTCGGGGCACTGAAGCTTTCTTT. The encoded protein is CASIGDTKASALSRGTEAFF.

The chain employs TRBV28 and TRBJ2-5; D is possibly TRBD2 (5 bases). V was cut by 4 bases and J by 3 bases, with 15 bases left in between. Germline loops: CDR1 MDHEN, CDR2 SYDVKM. This CDR3 comprises 15 residues. The CDR3 region is CASSSLLTGKETQYF. The CDR3 coding sequence is TGTGCCAGCAGTTCCCTCCTGACGGGAAAAGAGACCCAGTACTTC. Full variable domain (outside the CDR3, taken from reference TRBV28 and TRBJ2-5): DVKVTQSSRYLVKRTGEKVFLECVQDMDHENMFWYRQDPGLGLRLIYFSYDVKMKEKGDIPEGYSVSREKKERFSLILESASTNQTSMYLCASSSLLTGKETQYFGPGTRLLVL.

The chain carries TRBV9 and TRBJ1-1, with a possible D match to TRBD1 (6 bases). Per the germline V gene, CDR1 is SGDLS and CDR2 is YYNGEE. The V end was cut by 2 bases, the J end by 3 bases, with 11 bases between. CDR3 length equals 14 residues. CDR3 nucleotides: TGTGCCAGCAGCGTTGGAAGGGGGTACACTGAAGCTTTCTTT. Amino acid sequence: CASSVGRGYTEAFF.

The rearrangement uses TRBV28 and TRBJ2-3, with 7 bases fitting TRBD2. The CDR3 runs 15 residues. Germline V lookup: CDR1 MDHEN, CDR2 SYDVKM. Trimming took 3 bases from V and 4 from J; bases not matched to a gene: 7. CDR3 amino acids: CASSLFTGRADTQYF. The CDR3 region has the DNA TGTGCCAGCAGTTTGTTCACGGGGAGGGCAGATACGCAGTATTTT.

The chain employs TRBV20-1 and TRBJ2-1; D gene unclear. CDR1 is DFQATT, CDR2 SNEGSKA, per germline (reference sequence). V was clipped by 6 bases and J by 7 bases, with 10 bases between them. The CDR3 covers 11 residues. DNA for the CDR3: TGCAGTGCGTCGACTCGGAATGAGCAGTTCTTC. Its protein product is CSASTRNEQFF.

V and J are TRBV12-5 and TRBJ2-1; 9 bases fit TRBD2. Trimming at V came to 0 bases and at J to 6 bases, leaving 6 bases not matched to a gene. The germline V gene has CDR1 LGHNT and CDR2 FRNRAP. This CDR3 is 16 amino acids long. CDR3 bases: TGTGCTAGTGGTTTGGTTCCGGGACTAGCTGTCAATGAGCAGTTCTTC. Translating gives CASGLVPGLAVNEQFF.

The chain is built from TRBV5-5 and TRBJ2-1; unclear D gene. The germline V gene encodes CDR1 SGHKS and CDR2 YYEKEE (reference sequence). Trimming took off 4 bases at V and 0 bases at J, with 11 bases between the two ends. The CDR3 is made up of 15 amino acids. The CDR3 here is CASSPQISSYNEQFF. In DNA, the CDR3 is TGTGCCAGCAGCCCACAGATAAGCTCCTACAATGAGCAGTTCTTC. Filled out from reference TRBV5-5 and TRBJ2-1, the complete variable domain reads DAGVTQSPTHLIKTRGQQVTLRCSPISGHKSVSWYQQVLGQGPQFIFQYYEKEERGRGNFPDRFSARQFPNYSSELNVNALLLGDSALYLCASSPQISSYNEQFFGPGTRLTVL.

A word on this clone: A read error may account for a junction end that differs from germline. The V gene is TRBV7-9, the J gene TRBJ2-5; D perhaps matches TRBD1 (6 bases). The CDR3 extends over 16 amino acids. In germline, CDR1 is SEHNR, CDR2 FQNEAQ (reference sequence). Written as DNA, the CDR3 is TGTTCCAGCAGCTCTCACAGGGCCATAGCGAAGGAGACCCAGTACTTC. This gives the protein CSSSSHRAIAKETQYF.

This chain connects TRBV10-3 to TRBJ2-2; D remains unclear. Germline V gives CDR1 ENHRY, CDR2 SYGVKD. The V end lost 2 bases, the J end lost 4 bases, and 5 bases lay between the germline ends. CDR3 size: 13 residues. DNA of the CDR3: TGTGCCATCAGTGAGGCCGGCACCGGGGAGCTGTTTTTT. Its protein is CAISEAGTGELFF.

The rearrangement uses TRBV27 and TRBJ2-1; TRBD2 agrees at 11 bases. Germline V gene data show CDR1 as MNHEY and CDR2 as SMNVEV (reference sequence). Trimming at V came to 6 bases and at J to 4 bases, leaving 5 bases not matched to a gene. This CDR3 has 15 residues. The CDR3 protein is CASSVLAGGYNEQFF. CDR3 nucleotides: TGTGCCAGCAGCGTTCTAGCGGGAGGTTACAATGAGCAGTTCTTC.

The chain combines TRBV28 with TRBJ1-5; no firm D call. CDR3 length: 15 amino acids. CDR1 is MDHEN and CDR2 is SYDVKM in the germline V gene. V lost 4 bases to trimming and J lost 4 bases, with 14 bases between them. For the CDR3, the DNA is TGTGCCAGCAGTTCCTTCTGGCGGACTAATCAGCCCCAGCATTTT. Amino acid sequence: CASSSFWRTNQPQHF.

The CDR3 region is CASSPWREATYEQYF. The DNA of the CDR3 is TGTGCCAGCAGCCCTTGGCGGGAGGCTACCTACGAGCAGTACTTC. The gene calls are TRBV4-2 and TRBJ2-7; 8 nucleotides match TRBD2. The CDR3 consists of 15 residues. The V segment lost 4 bases and the J segment 2 bases; nucleotides outside the gene matches: 7. The V gene's germline CDR1 is LGHNA and CDR2 YNFKEQ.

This clone was found a few times. The rearrangement joins TRBV6-6 to TRBJ2-7; the D gene is possibly TRBD1 (6 bases). Germline lookup yields CDR1 MNHNY and CDR2 SVGAGI (reference sequence). Trimming stripped 4 bases from V and 6 bases from J, with 13 bases between. There are 13 residues in the CDR3. CDR3 nucleotide sequence: TGTGCCAGCAGTTCCAACAGGGAAGGCGAGCAGTACTTC. This sequence encodes CASSSNREGEQYF.